The clone carrying this T cell receptor (beta chain) was detected once. This sample stems from a study of blood T cell repertoires in COVID-19. Assay used: immunoSEQ multiplex PCR; TCRdb lists only in-frame clones, some missing. The sample carries roughly 160,000 clones, approximately 91% recorded once. CDR1 is SGHTA, CDR2 FQGTGA, per germline. This CDR3 spans 18 amino acids. Trimming took 0 bases from V and 3 from J; bases not matched to a gene: 3. The TCR was taken from a man in his late teens or twenties with COVID-19, enrolled during active disease. The rearrangement joins TRBV7-3 to TRBJ2-1, with 15 nucleotides matching TRBD2. The source material was peripheral blood. CDR3 amino acids: CASSLTGTSGRSYNEQFF. CDR3 coding DNA: TGTGCCAGCAGCTTAACGGGGACTAGCGGGAGGAGCTACAATGAGCAGTTCTTC.